The 7 T cell receptor beta chains below come from one sample, sequenced in a study of identical twins. TCRdb ran MiXCR on the 5' RACE reads and lists one entry per CDR3 protein. The data contain about 220,000 distinct CDR3 sequences, around 6.8% of them singletons. The data also belong to a second study, concerning yellow fever vaccine responses in identical twins.

The sample was memory (CD45RO+) T cells sorted from blood. These receptors originate from a woman under 30 in good health.

This chain links TRBV14 with TRBJ2-7, with D possibly TRBD2 on 5 matching bases. CDR3 length: 14 residues. Germline V gives CDR1 SGHDN, CDR2 FVKESK. V was clipped by 0 bases and J by 1 base, with 7 bases between them. Here the CDR3 reads CASSQERVSYEQYF. CDR3 in DNA: TGTGCCAGCAGCCAAGAGAGGGTTTCCTACGAGCAGTACTTC.

This clonotype appeared a few times. The V call is TRBV3-1, the J call TRBJ1-6; D is unresolved. Germline CDR1 reads LGHDT; CDR2 reads YNNKEL (reference sequence). The germline V and J ends were trimmed by 1 base and 11 bases, with 6 bases remaining between them. The CDR3 runs to 12 residues. Here the CDR3 DNA reads TGTGCCAGCAGCCAAGTCAGGCCACCCCTCCACTTT. This gives the protein CASSQVRPPLHF. The whole variable domain, remainder taken from reference TRBV3-1 and TRBJ1-6, is DTAVSQTPKYLVTQMGNDKSIKCEQNLGHDTMYWYKQDSKKFLKIMFSYNNKELIINETVPNRFSPKSPDKAHLNLHINSLELGDSAVYFCASSQVRPPLHFGNGTRLTVT.

This chain uses TRBV2 with TRBJ2-1; D perhaps matches TRBD2 (6 bases). This CDR3 region has 15 residues. Deletions cut 10 bases from V and 0 bases from J, with 16 bases between. Germline-derived CDR1 and CDR2 are SNHLY and FYNNEI. CDR3 sequence reads: CANGTGTLSYNEQFF. The DNA for the CDR3 is TGTGCCAATGGGACCGGGACTCTCTCCTACAATGAGCAGTTCTTC. The full variable domain, completed using reference TRBV2 and TRBJ2-1, is EPEVTQTPSHQVTQMGQEVILRCVPISNHLYFYWYRQILGQKVEFLVSFYNNEISEKSEIFDDQFSVERPDGSNFTLKIRSTKLEDSAMYFCANGTGTLSYNEQFFGPGTRLTVL.

The rearrangement links TRBV6-2 or TRBV6-3 to TRBJ2-2; maybe TRBD1 (5 bases). There are 13 residues in the CDR3. V lost 4 bases to trimming and J lost 8 bases, with 11 bases between them. Per the germline V gene, CDR1 is MNHEY and CDR2 is SVGEGT. In DNA, the CDR3 is TGTGCCAGCAGTTTCAGGGTTTCGGGGGAGCTGTTTTTT. It specifies CASSFRVSGELFF.

This clonotype came up a few times. Its ends do not fully match the called genes, so a read error is possible. V usage is TRBV12-3 or TRBV12-4 and J usage is TRBJ2-1; 7 bases match TRBD1. The CDR3 runs to 18 residues. In DNA form, the CDR3 reads TGTGCCCGCAGTTCTTCCACTCCCGGGACAGAGGCCTACAATGAGCAGTTCTTC. It encodes CARSSSTPGTEAYNEQFF.

V usage is TRBV7-9 and J usage is TRBJ2-7; the match to TRBD1 covers 10 bases. The CDR3 has 13 amino acids. Losses at the gene ends were 8 bases for V and 0 bases for J; bases not matched to a gene: 1. Looked up from germline, CDR1 is SEHNR and CDR2 is FQNEAQ (reference sequence). This CDR3 is CASGDRGSYEQYF. The DNA of the CDR3 is TGTGCCAGCGGGGACAGGGGCTCCTACGAGCAGTACTTC. The full variable domain, in which reference TRBV7-9 and TRBJ2-7 provide the parts outside the CDR3, is DTGVSQNPRHKITKRGQNVTFRCDPISEHNRLYWYRQTLGQGPEFLTYFQNEAQLEKSRLLSDRFSAERPKGSFSTLEIQRTEQGDSAMYLCASGDRGSYEQYFGPGTRLTVT.

This clonotype showed up many times. The rearrangement uses TRBV2 and TRBJ2-2; D not certain. CDR1 and CDR2 from the germline V gene are SNHLY and FYNNEI. This CDR3 is built from 15 residues. Trimming shortened V by 4 bases and J by 0 bases, and 9 bases separated the two germline ends. The CDR3 sequence: CASSVGSSNTGELFF. CDR3 bases: TGTGCCAGCAGTGTGGGCAGCTCGAACACCGGGGAGCTGTTTTTT.